The 10 T cell receptor beta chains reported below all come from one sample, sequenced in a study of T cell responses to AZD1222 COVID-19 vaccine. Produced via immunoSEQ multiplex PCR; TCRdb's table is partial and in-frame only. Of 130,000 to 150,000 clones in the sample, more than 90% were seen once. The source was peripheral blood, collected on day 0 of AZD1222 vaccination. The receptors derive from an adult in good health.

The V and J genes are TRBV12-3 or TRBV12-4 and TRBJ1-1; 7 bases line up with TRBD1. V was pared by 7 bases and J by 3 bases, with 2 bases of the junction left unmatched. The CDR3 runs 12 residues. DNA of the CDR3: TGTGCCAGCATCGGGACAGACACTGAAGCTTTCTTT. It encodes CASIGTDTEAFF.

This chain connects TRBV9 to TRBJ2-2; TRBD1 aligns across 9 bases. Trimming cost V 5 bases and J 5 bases; bases outside gene matches: 7. This CDR3 spans 15 amino acids. The germline gives CDR1 SGDLS, CDR2 YYNGEE. The CDR3: CASRADRGATGELFF. The CDR3 DNA follows: TGTGCCAGCAGAGCGGACAGGGGAGCAACCGGGGAGCTGTTTTTT.

A remark on this clone: The sample has other DNA sequences that encode this CDR3 too. The rearrangement links TRBV28 to TRBJ1-6, with D uncertain. V dropped 3 bases and J dropped 3 bases, with 6 bases sitting between them. The CDR3 is made up of 14 amino acids. CDR1 is MDHEN and CDR2 is SYDVKM in the germline V gene. Here the CDR3 reads CASSLGGYNSPLHF. The CDR3 coding sequence is TGTGCCAGCAGTTTGGGCGGCTATAATTCACCCCTCCACTTT.

The DNA of the CDR3 is TGTGCCAGCAGCTTCGTAGCGGGAGAAGGGGAGTTCTTC. It translates to CASSFVAGEGEFF. The rearrangement joins TRBV5-4 to TRBJ2-1; 9 bases are shared with TRBD2. The CDR3 totals 13 residues. The germline V gene encodes CDR1 SGHNT and CDR2 YYREEE (reference sequence). V lost 2 bases and J lost 14; bases outside the gene matches: 8. The full variable domain, completed using reference TRBV5-4 and TRBJ2-1, is ETGVTQSPTHLIKTRGQQVTLRCSSQSGHNTVSWYQQALGQGPQFIFQYYREEENGRGNFPPRFSGLQFPNYSSELNVNALELDDSALYLCASSFVAGEGEFFGPGTRLTVL.

This sequence joins TRBV5-1 and TRBJ2-7, with D perhaps matching TRBD2 (5 bases). The CDR3 loop spans 13 amino acids. Germline V gene lookup returns CDR1 SGHRS and CDR2 YFSETQ. Trimming stripped 0 bases from V and 5 bases from J, with 9 bases between. CDR3 coding DNA: TGCGCCAGCAGCTTGGAGGGAGTTGACGAGCAGTACTTC. Translation gives CASSLEGVDEQYF.

This chain links TRBV10-2 with TRBJ2-4; TRBD1 matches 7 bases. Germline CDR1 WSHSY, CDR2 SAAADI. This CDR3 is 13 amino acids long. V dropped 7 bases and J dropped 9; count of bases not matched to a gene: 9. The CDR3 here is CASKTGLLGIQYF. The CDR3 region has the DNA TGCGCCAGCAAGACAGGGCTCCTAGGCATTCAGTACTTC.

The chain links TRBV2 to TRBJ1-1; no definite D call. CDR3 length: 13 residues. Trimming took off 9 bases at V and 3 bases at J, with 14 bases between the two ends. CDR1 and CDR2 (germline): SNHLY, FYNNEI. For the CDR3, the DNA is TGTGCCAGTTCAGCGAAGGCGGACACTGAAGCTTTCTTT. This encodes CASSAKADTEAFF. Full variable domain (missing parts from reference TRBV2 and TRBJ1-1): EPEVTQTPSHQVTQMGQEVILRCVPISNHLYFYWYRQILGQKVEFLVSFYNNEISEKSEIFDDQFSVERPDGSNFTLKIRSTKLEDSAMYFCASSAKADTEAFFGQGTRLTVV.

The chain employs TRBV6-2 or TRBV6-3 and TRBJ1-5, with D possibly TRBD1 on 6 matching bases. The V gene lost 4 bases and the J gene lost 3 bases, with 10 bases spanning the gap. The germline CDR1 and CDR2 sequences are MNHEY and SVGEGT. The CDR3 is 14 amino acids. CDR3 DNA sequence: TGTGCCAGCAGTTTTAGGGGGGACAATCAGCCCCAGCATTTT. Its translation: CASSFRGDNQPQHF.

V is TRBV7-6 and J is TRBJ1-4, with a weak D call TRBD1 (5 bases). V was shortened by 5 bases and J by 11 bases, with 18 bases between the two germline ends. CDR1 is SGHVS and CDR2 is FNYEAQ in the germline V gene. The length of the CDR3 is 14 residues. The CDR3 sequence: CASSHVRDEGKLFF. The DNA of the CDR3 is TGTGCCAGCAGCCATGTCCGGGACGAGGGGAAACTGTTTTTT.

This clone was seen just once. This chain links TRBV6-5 with TRBJ2-2; 8 nucleotides line up with TRBD1. CDR3 size: 15 residues. Trimming cost V 2 bases and J 4 bases; bases outside gene matches: 3. CDR1 and CDR2 (germline): MNHEY, SVGAGI. In DNA form, the CDR3 reads TGTGCCAGCAGTTACCCGGGACAGGTCACCGGGGAGCTGTTTTTT. Protein product: CASSYPGQVTGELFF.